These T cell receptor beta chains were read from a single sample in a study of cytomegalovirus exposure and HLA in healthy donors. The protocol was immunoSEQ multiplex PCR, while the TCRdb copy is restricted to in-frame clones and leaves out a portion. The data contain 200,000 to 250,000 clones, 70% to 85% of them singletons. Material: PBMCs. The receptors here all came from a woman aged 40 to 50 in good health and CMV-seronegative. Both conserved end residues are part of each CDR3. The D gene is left open where the match is weak. Part of the rows lack a size; the others show once, few, many or a class for expanded clones.

clone_size	d_call	v_call	j_call	cdr3_aa	cdr3_nt
.	.	TRBV2	TRBJ2-4	CASSVEAVAKNIQYF	TGTGCCAGCAGTGTAGAAGCGGTTGCCAAAAACATTCAGTACTTC
.	.	TRBV6-1	TRBJ1-2	CASSEGSTGLFVYGYTF	TGTGCCAGCAGTGAAGGGTCTACGGGACTTTTTGTCTATGGCTACACCTTC
.	TRBD1	TRBV28	TRBJ2-7	CASTFGTGISYEQYF	TGTGCCAGCACGTTCGGGACAGGAATCTCCTACGAGCAGTACTTC
.	.	TRBV7-8	TRBJ1-1	CASTLQLLGGTEAFF	TGTGCCAGCACCCTTCAACTTTTAGGAGGAACTGAAGCTTTCTTT
.	TRBD1	TRBV5-1	TRBJ1-4	CASSGRDRGEGREKLFF	TGCGCCAGCAGCGGCCGGGACAGGGGGGAAGGTCGTGAAAAACTGTTTTTT
.	.	TRBV18	TRBJ1-1	CASPGVREAFF	TGTGCCAGCCCAGGGGTCCGGGAAGCTTTCTTT
once	.	TRBV5-4	TRBJ1-2	CASSLGGTNYGYTF	TGTGCCAGCAGCTTAGGGGGAACTAACTATGGCTACACCTTC
.	TRBD1	TRBV29-1	TRBJ2-3	CSVERTGGWDTQYF	TGCAGCGTTGAGAGAACAGGGGGCTGGGATACGCAGTATTTT
.	TRBD1	TRBV7-9	TRBJ2-2	CSSSGQGAGELFF	TGTTCCAGCAGCGGACAGGGTGCCGGGGAGCTGTTTTTT
few	.	TRBV2	TRBJ1-3	CASQGNTIYF	TGTGCCAGCCAGGGAAACACCATATATTTT
.	.	TRBV28	TRBJ2-5	CASSFPARETQYF	TGTGCCAGCAGTTTTCCTGCCCGGGAGACCCAGTACTTC
.	.	TRBV30	TRBJ2-5	CALGGGGEGGETQYF	TGTGCCCTCGGTGGCGGGGGCGAGGGAGGTGAGACCCAGTACTTC
.	.	TRBV11-3	TRBJ2-3	CASSSGVSPGDTQYF	TGTGCCAGCAGCTCAGGAGTGAGTCCGGGGGATACGCAGTATTTT
.	TRBD1	TRBV30	TRBJ2-5	CAWNGQGGETQYF	TGTGCCTGGAACGGACAGGGAGGAGAGACCCAGTACTTC
.	TRBD1	TRBV30	TRBJ1-2	CAWIRQGQGYTF	TGTGCCTGGATACGACAGGGTCAAGGCTACACCTTC
few	.	TRBV6-5	TRBJ2-2	CASRHSGELFF	TGTGCCAGCAGGCACTCCGGGGAGCTGTTTTTT
.	TRBD1	TRBV11-2	TRBJ2-3	CASSLGTGTDTQYF	TGTGCCAGCAGCTTGGGGACAGGCACAGATACGCAGTATTTT
once	TRBD1	TRBV9	TRBJ1-2	CASSAQGQNYGYTF	TGTGCCAGCAGCGCCCAGGGACAGAACTATGGCTACACCTTC
.	.	TRBV7-3	TRBJ2-3	CASSLGGYTDTQYF	TGTGCCAGCAGCCTCGGGGGATACACAGATACGCAGTATTTT
.	.	TRBV11-3	TRBJ2-3	CASSPQAVSTDTQYF	TGTGCCAGCAGCCCCCAAGCCGTTAGCACAGATACGCAGTATTTT
.	.	TRBV2	TRBJ1-1	CASSVIWGRTEAFF	TGTGCCAGCAGTGTTATTTGGGGCAGAACTGAAGCTTTCTTT
.	.	TRBV19	TRBJ1-5	CASSIQKGDQPQHF	TGTGCCAGTAGTATTCAAAAGGGGGATCAGCCCCAGCATTTT
.	.	TRBV10-3	TRBJ2-2	CAISDFGVAGELFF	TGTGCCATCAGTGATTTTGGAGTGGCGGGGGAGCTGTTTTTT
.	.	TRBV29-1	TRBJ1-1	CSVLRGSTEAFF	TGCAGCGTCCTACGAGGCTCCACTGAAGCTTTCTTT
.	.	TRBV5-1	TRBJ1-1	CASSLNSETRTEAFF	TGCGCCAGCAGCTTGAACTCTGAGACGAGGACTGAAGCTTTCTTT
once	.	TRBV11-3	TRBJ1-5	CASSLGACNQPQHF	TGTGCCAGCAGCTTAGGGGCGTGCAATCAGCCCCAGCATTTT
.	.	TRBV6-6	TRBJ1-1	CASSPNPLDNAGAFF	TGTGCCAGCAGTCCTAACCCCCTTGATAACGCGGGAGCTTTCTTT
.	.	TRBV9	TRBJ2-7	CASSIRPSYEQYF	TGTGCCAGCAGCATCAGGCCCTCCTACGAGCAGTACTTC
.	.	TRBV15	TRBJ2-7	CATSRGNGAYEQYF	TGTGCCACCAGCAGAGGGAATGGGGCTTACGAGCAGTACTTC
.	.	TRBV25-1	TRBJ2-2	CARTPPNTGELFF	TGTGCCAGGACACCTCCGAACACCGGGGAGCTGTTTTTT
.	.	TRBV9	TRBJ1-1	CASSVEAGAGLGGYTEAFF	TGTGCCAGCAGCGTAGAGGCGGGGGCAGGGTTGGGAGGTTACACTGAAGCTTTCTTT
.	TRBD1	TRBV25-1	TRBJ1-1	CASRKTGQLSTEAFF	TGTGCCAGCAGAAAGACAGGGCAACTGAGCACTGAAGCTTTCTTT
.	.	TRBV6-1	TRBJ2-7	CASSEGQGRASYEQYF	TGTGCCAGCAGTGAAGGACAGGGGAGGGCATCCTACGAGCAGTACTTC
few	.	TRBV6-6	TRBJ1-2	CASTRGTTPYGYTF	TGTGCCAGCACGAGAGGGACTACGCCTTATGGCTACACCTTC
.	TRBD1	TRBV5-1	TRBJ2-4	CASSSSTGPEDIQYF	TGCGCCAGCAGCTCCTCGACAGGGCCTGAAGACATTCAGTACTTC
.	TRBD1	TRBV6-1	TRBJ2-7	CASSVVGGVGTEYF	TGTGCCAGCAGTGTTGTAGGGGGCGTAGGGACGGAGTACTTC
once	TRBD2	TRBV6-6	TRBJ2-3	CASRALAGGPVDTQYF	TGTGCCAGCAGGGCCCTAGCGGGGGGGCCGGTAGATACGCAGTATTTT
.	TRBD1	TRBV11-2	TRBJ1-1	CASSSSGTGYTEAFF	TGTGCCAGCAGCTCATCCGGGACAGGGTACACTGAAGCTTTCTTT
few	TRBD1	TRBV27	TRBJ1-2	CASGKGGVAYGYTF	TGTGCCAGCGGAAAAGGGGGCGTCGCCTATGGCTACACCTTC
.	.	TRBV5-8	TRBJ2-7	CASSLFSGRSYEQYF	TGTGCCAGCAGCTTGTTCTCAGGGCGCTCCTACGAGCAGTACTTC
.	.	TRBV5-4	TRBJ2-1	CASTLRSISYNEQFF	TGTGCCAGCACCCTTCGGTCGATCTCCTACAATGAGCAGTTCTTC
few	.	TRBV18	TRBJ1-3	CASSRPTGLSGNTIYF	TGTGCCAGCTCACGACCGACAGGTCTCTCTGGAAACACCATATATTTT
.	.	TRBV27	TRBJ2-7	CASSFAASNEQYF	TGTGCCAGCAGTTTCGCCGCTTCCAACGAGCAGTACTTC
.	TRBD1	TRBV7-9	TRBJ1-2	CASSPYGTGPYGYTF	TGTGCCAGCAGCCCATACGGGACAGGGCCCTATGGCTACACCTTC
.	TRBD2	TRBV11-2	TRBJ2-3	CASSFRGGSVDTQYF	TGTGCCAGCAGCTTCCGGGGAGGGTCAGTGGATACGCAGTATTTT
.	.	TRBV18	TRBJ1-3	CASSPLDGSSGNTIYF	TGTGCCAGCTCACCATTGGACGGGAGCTCTGGAAACACCATATATTTT
.	TRBD1	TRBV23-1	TRBJ1-1	CASTRQGAMNTEAFF	TGCGCCAGCACCCGACAGGGGGCGATGAACACTGAAGCTTTCTTT
.	.	TRBV10-3	TRBJ1-5	CAISEGPGQFGQPQHF	TGTGCCATCAGTGAAGGCCCCGGACAGTTTGGCCAGCCCCAGCATTTT
.	.	TRBV28	TRBJ1-5	CASSFYPGRGIDQPQHF	TGTGCCAGCAGTTTTTACCCGGGACGCGGGATTGATCAGCCCCAGCATTTT
.	TRBD2	TRBV18	TRBJ2-5	CASSPPAGGQETQYF	TGTGCCAGCTCACCACCCGCGGGGGGGCAAGAGACCCAGTACTTC
.	TRBD1	TRBV7-2	TRBJ2-2	CASSQDRASTGELFF	TGTGCCAGCAGCCAAGACAGGGCATCCACCGGGGAGCTGTTTTTT
.	.	TRBV6-5	TRBJ2-7	CASKGGWEQYF	TGTGCCAGCAAGGGGGGGTGGGAGCAGTACTTC
once	.	TRBV7-7	TRBJ2-5	CASSPNRNQETQYF	TGTGCTAGCAGCCCCAACAGGAATCAAGAGACCCAGTACTTC